One and the same sample provided the 5 T cell receptor beta chains below, sequenced in a study of blood T cell repertoires in COVID-19. Sequencing used immunoSEQ multiplex PCR; TCRdb keeps in-frame clones, though not all of them. In the table there are 200,000 to 250,000 clones, around 90% of which are singletons. Material for sequencing was PBMCs or T cells enriched from blood (not recorded which). These receptors were collected from a woman aged 45-59 years with acute COVID-19.

This chain uses TRBV11-2 with TRBJ1-4; 8 nucleotides match TRBD1. V lost 5 bases and J lost 8; bases outside the gene matches: 10. Germline V lookup: CDR1 SGHAT, CDR2 FQNNGV. CDR3 size: 15 residues. This CDR3 is CASSPLDRVGEKLFF. The DNA of the CDR3 is TGTGCCAGCAGCCCACTGGACAGGGTGGGGGAAAAACTGTTTTTT. The full variable domain, its missing parts supplied by reference TRBV11-2 and TRBJ1-4, is EAGVAQSPRYKIIEKRQSVAFWCNPISGHATLYWYQQILGQGPKLLIQFQNNGVVDDSQLPKDRFSAERLKGVDSTLKIQPAKLEDSAVYLCASSPLDRVGEKLFFGSGTQLSVL.

The chain joins TRBV3-1 (or the pseudogene TRBV3-2) to TRBJ1-1; TRBD1 matches 8 bases. J lost 0 bases, V lost 4 bases, and 4 bases had no gene match. CDR1 is LGHDT, CDR2 YNNKEL, per germline (reference sequence). There are 15 residues in the CDR3. In nucleotides, the CDR3 is TGTGCCAGCAGCCCCAGACAGGGGATGAACACTGAAGCTTTCTTT. It yields the protein CASSPRQGMNTEAFF.

The chain is built from TRBV18 and TRBJ2-3; no clear D gene. CDR1 is KGHSH, CDR2 LQKENI, per germline. The CDR3 is 14 amino acids. Trimming pared 3 bases from V and 5 bases from J, leaving 12 bases between. CDR3 coding DNA: TGTGCCAGCTCACCCCAACACAGATTAGATACGCAGTATTTT. Its translation: CASSPQHRLDTQYF.

The chain uses TRBV19 and TRBJ2-7; TRBD1 matches 9 bases. Trimming took 3 bases from V and 2 from J; bases not matched to a gene: 5. The CDR3 is 15 amino acids. CDR1 LNHDA and CDR2 SQIVND come from the germline V gene (reference sequence). CDR3 nucleotides: TGTGCCAGTAGTATCACAGGGGGCCCGCCCTACGAGCAGTACTTC. It codes for CASSITGGPPYEQYF.

A few counts support this clone. V and J are TRBV7-9 and TRBJ2-2; tentative D call: TRBD2 (6 bases). The germline V gene has CDR1 SEHNR and CDR2 FQNEAQ (reference sequence). CDR3 length: 12 amino acids. CDR3 coding DNA: TGTCTTGCGGGATGGAACACCGGGGAGCTGTTTTTT. Amino acid sequence: CLAGWNTGELFF.